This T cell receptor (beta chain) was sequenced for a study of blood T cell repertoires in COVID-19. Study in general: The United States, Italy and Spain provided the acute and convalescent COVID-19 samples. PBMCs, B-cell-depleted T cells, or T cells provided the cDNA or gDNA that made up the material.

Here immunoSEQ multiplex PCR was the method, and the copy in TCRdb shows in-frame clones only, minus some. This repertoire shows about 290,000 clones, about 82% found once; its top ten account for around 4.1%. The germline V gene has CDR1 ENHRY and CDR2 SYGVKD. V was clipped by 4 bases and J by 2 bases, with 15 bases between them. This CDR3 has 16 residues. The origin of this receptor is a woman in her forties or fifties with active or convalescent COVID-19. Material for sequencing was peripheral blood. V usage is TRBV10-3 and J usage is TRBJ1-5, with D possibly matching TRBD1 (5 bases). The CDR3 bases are TGTGCCATCAGTGTCGGCGGGGGTAGTCGCAATCAGCCCCAGCATTTT. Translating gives CAISVGGGSRNQPQHF.